This T cell receptor beta chain was captured by sequencing in a study of OX40 agonist ivuxolimab in advanced cancers. This clone showed up just once. The assay was immunoSEQ multiplex PCR, and TCRdb's table has in-frame clones only and misses some. The table includes around 92,000 clones, around 84% detected once. The source was CD4+ or CD8+ T cells sorted from blood, collected in a trial of the OX40 agonist ivuxolimab. This sequence was found in an adult with an advanced solid tumor such as melanoma, head and neck, liver or kidney cancer.

CDR3 sequence reads: CASSQEAGPRELFF. The CDR3 bases are TGCGCCAGCAGCCAAGAGGCAGGGCCCAGGGAGCTGTTTTTT. The V gene is TRBV4-3, the J gene TRBJ2-2; D may be TRBD1 (5 bases). This CDR3 is 14 amino acids long. Germline CDR1 reads LGHNA; CDR2 reads YSLEER. Trimming took off 0 bases at V and 9 bases at J, with 11 bases between the two ends.